Listed here are 6 T cell receptor beta chains from one sample, sequenced in a study of shared T cell receptors in the human thymus. Assay: immunoSEQ multiplex PCR; the TCRdb copy retains only in-frame clones and omits some. This sample has about 610,000 clones; approximately 87% occur once, and the top ten carry 0.008% to 0.011%. These data also formed part of another study, on human thymus T cells.

Sequencing was done on a sample of thymocytes. Every receptor here comes from a boy younger than two with a congenital heart defect.

This chain joins TRBV6-1 and TRBJ2-7; 9 bases are shared with TRBD2. There are 12 residues in the CDR3. Germline values: CDR1 MNHNS, CDR2 SASEGT. The J segment lost 9 bases and the V segment lost 1 base, leaving 1 base of the junction unmatched. The CDR3 bases are TGTGCCAGCAGTGAAGAAGCGGGAGGGCAGTACTTC. Its translation is CASSEEAGGQYF.

The chain couples TRBV19 to TRBJ2-7; possibly TRBD1 for D (6 bases). CDR3 length: 13 residues. The germline V gene has CDR1 LNHDA and CDR2 SQIVND (reference sequence). V was clipped by 3 bases and J by 6 bases, with 12 bases between them. The CDR3 nucleotides read TGTGCCAGTAGTATGGGGGCGTGGGGCGAGCAGTACTTC. Its translation is CASSMGAWGEQYF.

The V and J genes are TRBV5-1 and TRBJ2-1, with 9 bases aligning to TRBD2. V lost 5 bases and J lost 9; bases outside the gene matches: 9. The CDR3 sequence is 14 residues long. Per the germline V gene, CDR1 is SGHRS and CDR2 is YFSETQ. The CDR3 DNA reads as TGCGCCAGCAGTAAGCCTAGCGGGAAGCTTGAGCAGTTCTTC. It translates to CASSKPSGKLEQFF.

V gene TRBV2 combines with J gene TRBJ1-1; 8 bases line up with TRBD1. From germline, CDR1 is SNHLY and CDR2 FYNNEI. The CDR3 is 16 residues long. With 6 bases clipped from V and 3 bases from J, the junction kept 12 bases outside the gene matches. CDR3 in amino acids: CASSPGTGLGYTEAFF. The DNA for the CDR3 is TGTGCCAGCAGCCCCGGGACAGGACTAGGATACACTGAAGCTTTCTTT.

The gene calls are TRBV7-2 and TRBJ1-5; weak D call: TRBD1 (5 bases). The CDR3 is 17 amino acids. Germline values: CDR1 SGHTA, CDR2 FQGNSA. V dropped 3 bases and J dropped 7 bases, with 22 bases sitting between them. CDR3 in amino acids: CASSFQHGGDLGQPQHF. The CDR3 nucleotides are TGTGCCAGCAGCTTCCAACACGGGGGGGATCTGGGACAGCCCCAGCATTTT.

The V gene is TRBV29-1, the J gene TRBJ2-7; possible D gene TRBD2, 7 bases. The CDR3 has 15 residues. The V and J ends lost 7 bases and 3 bases respectively, with 22 bases between them. Germline loops: CDR1 SQVTM, CDR2 ANQGSEA. The CDR3 DNA reads TGCAGCGCCTTGAGGCGAGGGGGGGCCGTCTACGAGCAGTACTTC. As protein: CSALRRGGAVYEQYF.